A single sample is the source of the 19 T cell receptor beta chains below, sequenced in a study of T-cell memory formation after mild COVID-19. One entry per CDR3 protein results from TCRdb running MiXCR on the 5' RACE reads. The sample has a few hundred thousand distinct CDR3 sequences, approximately 10% seen once. The sample comprised PBMCs or a T cell subset sorted from them (not recorded which). The receptors shown here come from a man younger than 30 who had mild COVID-19 (a few samples of this study predate the infection). Cell type and time point are not known.

The rearrangement uses TRBV27 and TRBJ2-3; D gene unclear. Germline V CDR1 and CDR2: MNHEY, SMNVEV (reference sequence). The CDR3 covers 14 residues. Trimming left V 6 bases short and J 4 bases short, with 14 bases between. Here the CDR3 DNA reads TGTGCCAGCAGGCCCTTCCAAGGCCCAGATACGCAGTATTTT. Amino acids: CASRPFQGPDTQYF.

This clonotype was observed a handful of times. The chain couples TRBV6-6 to TRBJ1-3; TRBD1 matches 7 bases. Trimming removed 8 bases from V and 0 bases from J; junction bases left unmatched: 7. Germline CDR1 MNHNY, CDR2 SVGAGI (reference sequence). The CDR3 has 15 amino acids. Here the CDR3 DNA reads TGTGCCAGCGGCGACAGGGTTATCTCTGGAAACACCATATATTTT. This sequence encodes CASGDRVISGNTIYF.

The chain uses TRBV6-2 or TRBV6-3 and TRBJ2-3, with D tentatively TRBD1 (5 bases). The CDR3 runs to 15 residues. Trimming pared 2 bases from V and 6 bases from J, leaving 15 bases between. Germline values: CDR1 MNHEY, CDR2 SVGEGT. CDR3: CASSYRQGIVDTQYF. The CDR3 DNA is TGTGCCAGCAGTTACCGGCAGGGCATCGTGGATACGCAGTATTTT.

Only a few counts were recorded for this clonotype. V usage is TRBV7-2 and J usage is TRBJ1-1; D ambiguous. Per germline, CDR1 SGHTA and CDR2 FQGNSA. The CDR3 is 15 amino acids. Trimming left V 1 base short and J 2 bases short, with 11 bases between. This CDR3 is CASSLERNYNTEAFF. The DNA of the CDR3 is TGTGCCAGCAGCTTAGAGAGAAATTACAACACTGAAGCTTTCTTT.

The V gene is TRBV7-6, the J gene TRBJ1-1; TRBD1 is a possible D gene (5 bases). The CDR3 is 14 amino acids. V was trimmed by 5 bases and J by 4 bases, leaving 14 bases between them. CDR1 and CDR2 (germline): SGHVS, FNYEAQ. CDR3 DNA: TGTGCCAGCAGCCCGCAGGGAATCGGCACTGAAGCTTTCTTT. Amino acid sequence: CASSPQGIGTEAFF.

The gene calls are TRBV7-6 and TRBJ1-6, with 9 bases aligning to TRBD1. The CDR3 contains 19 residues. V lost 2 bases, J lost 7 bases, and 15 bases stayed unmatched. CDR1 SGHVS and CDR2 FNYEAQ come from the germline V gene. The CDR3 nucleotides read TGTGCCAGCAGCTTATCGGGACAGGGACCTTCCCGGGGGAATTCACCCCTCCACTTT. Protein: CASSLSGQGPSRGNSPLHF.

V and J are TRBV5-1 and TRBJ2-5; 8 bases map to TRBD1. V dropped 4 bases and J dropped 5; count of bases not matched to a gene: 7. CDR3 length: 14 amino acids. Germline assignment: CDR1 SGHRS and CDR2 YFSETQ. CDR3 bases: TGCGCCAGCAGCCCACGGACAGGGATGGAGACCCAGTACTTC. Amino acids: CASSPRTGMETQYF.

In its sample, this clonotype was seen a few times. The rearrangement links TRBV25-1 to TRBJ2-5, with TRBD1 matching 10 bases. The CDR3 covers 13 residues. The ends lost 4 bases at V and 10 bases at J; junction bases unmatched: 6. The germline V gene encodes CDR1 MGHDK and CDR2 SYGVNS. The CDR3 DNA sequence: TGTGCCAGCAGTGGACAGGGGGCTCGTGGCCAGTACTTC. Its protein product is CASSGQGARGQYF.

This clonotype was counted only a few times. The V gene is TRBV7-2, the J gene TRBJ1-3; D is ambiguous. Germline CDR1 and CDR2: SGHTA and FQGNSA. Trimming cost V 5 bases and J 2 bases, with 10 bases left between them. The CDR3 has 14 amino acids. DNA for the CDR3: TGTGCCAGCAGCGCCCTATCGGCTGGAAACACCATATATTTT. Its translation: CASSALSAGNTIYF.

This clonotype was picked up a small number of times. This chain links TRBV29-1 with TRBJ2-7, with a possible D match to TRBD1 (5 bases). The germline gives CDR1 SQVTM, CDR2 ANQGSEA. This CDR3 is 11 amino acids long. Trimming removed 0 bases at V and 12 bases at J, with 12 bases between. In nucleotides, the CDR3 is TGCAGCGTTGAAGATTATGGGGCTCGGTACTTC. It specifies CSVEDYGARYF.

V gene TRBV2 combines with J gene TRBJ2-2; a weak D match, TRBD2 (5 bases). Per the germline V gene, CDR1 is SNHLY and CDR2 is FYNNEI. This CDR3 comprises 14 residues. V was trimmed by 8 bases and J by 0 bases, leaving 10 bases between them. The CDR3 DNA is TGTGCCAGCCAGGAGGTCGCGAACACCGGGGAGCTGTTTTTT. This codes for CASQEVANTGELFF.

This clonotype was observed many times. The chain employs TRBV10-3 and TRBJ2-5, with a tentative D call TRBD2 (6 bases). V was clipped by 2 bases and J by 5 bases, with 15 bases between them. Germline values: CDR1 ENHRY, CDR2 SYGVKD. This CDR3 has 15 amino acids. The CDR3, as DNA: TGTGCCATCAGTGAGCCAGGGACTCACGGGGAGACCCAGTACTTC. Its translation is CAISEPGTHGETQYF.

Here the CDR3 reads CSASPPGGSGNTIYF. The DNA of the CDR3 is TGCAGTGCTAGCCCCCCGGGGGGCTCTGGAAACACCATATATTTT. This chain joins TRBV20-1 and TRBJ1-3; tentatively, D is TRBD1 (5 bases). Deletions cut 3 bases from V and 0 bases from J, with 12 bases between. From germline, CDR1 is DFQATT and CDR2 SNEGSKA (reference sequence). This CDR3 comprises 15 residues.

This clonotype has just a few counts. V is TRBV5-1 and J is TRBJ1-2; maybe TRBD1 (6 bases). Deletions cut 2 bases from V and 4 bases from J, with 12 bases between. The CDR3 length is 14 residues. In germline, CDR1 is SGHRS, CDR2 YFSETQ. The CDR3 protein is CASSFHGQTYGYTF. The CDR3 coding sequence is TGCGCCAGCAGCTTTCACGGACAGACCTATGGCTACACCTTC.

This clonotype was seen once. The chain couples TRBV15 to TRBJ2-5; no clear D. V was cut by 1 base and J by 2 bases, with 8 bases left in between. CDR3 size: 14 residues. Germline CDR1 and CDR2: LNHNV and YYDKDF (reference sequence). This CDR3 is CATSRAPGQETQYF. CDR3 in DNA: TGTGCCACCAGCAGAGCCCCAGGTCAAGAGACCCAGTACTTC.

This clonotype was detected many times. The chain combines TRBV7-9 with TRBJ2-7; 7 positions match TRBD1. Per the germline V gene, CDR1 is SEHNR and CDR2 is FQNEAQ (reference sequence). This CDR3 has 14 residues. V lost 5 bases and J lost 0; bases outside the gene matches: 4. The CDR3 DNA follows: TGTGCCAGCAGCCTACAGGGGAGCTCCTACGAGCAGTACTTC. Translated: CASSLQGSSYEQYF.

The chain is built from TRBV10-3 and TRBJ1-5, with no clear D. Trimming cost V 2 bases and J 6 bases, with 5 bases left between them. In germline, CDR1 is ENHRY, CDR2 SYGVKD. The CDR3 has 12 amino acids. CDR3 loop: CAISEGSQPQHF. The CDR3 DNA follows: TGTGCCATCAGTGAGGGCAGTCAGCCCCAGCATTTT.

In its sample, this clonotype was seen a few times. The rearrangement uses TRBV20-1 and TRBJ2-7; D remains ambiguous. Looked up from germline, CDR1 is DFQATT and CDR2 is SNEGSKA (reference sequence). The CDR3 totals 12 residues. The germline V and J ends were trimmed by 6 bases and 2 bases, with 11 bases remaining between them. CDR3 protein: CSAAGPPYEQYF. As DNA, the CDR3 is TGCAGTGCCGCAGGCCCCCCCTACGAGCAGTACTTC.

The chain couples TRBV6-6 to TRBJ1-1; D uncertain. Trimming removed 9 bases from V and 4 bases from J, with 15 bases in between. Germline V gene sequence: CDR1 MNHNY, CDR2 SVGAGI (reference sequence). The CDR3 sequence is 13 residues long. CDR3 nucleotide sequence: TGTGCCAGTCAGACCGGCCCGGGCACTGAAGCTTTCTTT. As protein: CASQTGPGTEAFF.